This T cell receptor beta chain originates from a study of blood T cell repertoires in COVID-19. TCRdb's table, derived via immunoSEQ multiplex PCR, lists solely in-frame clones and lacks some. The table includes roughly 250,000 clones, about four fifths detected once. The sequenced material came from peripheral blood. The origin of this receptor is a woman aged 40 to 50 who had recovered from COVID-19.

The CDR3 DNA reads TGTGCCAGCAGTTACTCGGGGACAGGGAGAGAAAAACTGTTTTTT. Translating it yields CASSYSGTGREKLFF. The chain has TRBV6-5 and TRBJ1-4, with 9 bases fitting TRBD1. Germline values: CDR1 MNHEY, CDR2 SVGAGI. The trim removed 0 bases at V and 8 bases at J, leaving 4 bases unmatched. This CDR3 has 15 residues.